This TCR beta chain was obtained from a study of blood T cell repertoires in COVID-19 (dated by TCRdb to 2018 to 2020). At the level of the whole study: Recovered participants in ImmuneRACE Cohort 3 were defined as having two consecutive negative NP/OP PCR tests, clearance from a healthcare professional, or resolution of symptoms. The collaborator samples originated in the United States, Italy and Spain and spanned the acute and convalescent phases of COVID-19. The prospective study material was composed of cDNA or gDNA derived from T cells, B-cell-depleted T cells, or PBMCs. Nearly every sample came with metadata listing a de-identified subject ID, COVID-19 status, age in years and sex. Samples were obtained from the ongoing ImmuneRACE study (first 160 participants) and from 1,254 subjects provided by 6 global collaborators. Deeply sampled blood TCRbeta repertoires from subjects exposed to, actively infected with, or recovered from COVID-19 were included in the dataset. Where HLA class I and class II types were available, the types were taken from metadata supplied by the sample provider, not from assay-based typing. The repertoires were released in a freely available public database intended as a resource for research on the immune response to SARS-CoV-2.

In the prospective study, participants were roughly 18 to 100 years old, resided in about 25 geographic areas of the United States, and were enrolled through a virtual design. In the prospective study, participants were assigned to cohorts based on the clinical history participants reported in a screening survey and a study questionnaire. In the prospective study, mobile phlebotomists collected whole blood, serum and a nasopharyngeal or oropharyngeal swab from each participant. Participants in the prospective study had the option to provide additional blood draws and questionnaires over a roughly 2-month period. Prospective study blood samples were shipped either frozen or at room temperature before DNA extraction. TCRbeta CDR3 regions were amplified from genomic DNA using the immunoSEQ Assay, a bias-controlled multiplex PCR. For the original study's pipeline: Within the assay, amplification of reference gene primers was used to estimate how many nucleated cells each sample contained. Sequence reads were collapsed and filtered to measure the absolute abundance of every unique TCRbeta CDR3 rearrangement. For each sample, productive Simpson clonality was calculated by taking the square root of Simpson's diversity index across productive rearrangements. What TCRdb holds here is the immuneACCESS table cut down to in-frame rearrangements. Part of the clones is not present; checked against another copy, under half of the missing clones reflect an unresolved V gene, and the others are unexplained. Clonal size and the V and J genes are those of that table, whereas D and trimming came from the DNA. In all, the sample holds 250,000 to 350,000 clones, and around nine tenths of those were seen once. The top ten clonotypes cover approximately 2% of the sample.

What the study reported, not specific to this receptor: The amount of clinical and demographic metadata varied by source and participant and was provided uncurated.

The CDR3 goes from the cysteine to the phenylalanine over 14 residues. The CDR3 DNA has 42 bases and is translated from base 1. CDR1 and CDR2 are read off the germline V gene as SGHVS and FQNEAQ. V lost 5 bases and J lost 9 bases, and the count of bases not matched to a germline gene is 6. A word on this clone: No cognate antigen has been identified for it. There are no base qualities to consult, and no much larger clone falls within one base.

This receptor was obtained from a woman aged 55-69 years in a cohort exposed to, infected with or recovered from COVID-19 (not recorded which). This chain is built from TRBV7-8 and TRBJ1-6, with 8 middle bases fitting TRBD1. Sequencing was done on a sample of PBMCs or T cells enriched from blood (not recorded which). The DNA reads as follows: TGTGCCAGCAGCCTCCGACAGGGGAGTTCACCCCTCCACTTT. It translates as CASSLRQGSSPLHF.